Sequencing of this T cell receptor (beta chain) was carried out in a study of T cell responses to AZD1222 COVID-19 vaccine. Broader study findings: Only a handful of people who got AZD1222 tested seropositive at baseline. Repertoires were collected only later (after the peak T cell response had occurred). Most donors were white British, females outnumbered males, and clonal diversity was possibly underestimated.

This CDR3 is built from 12 residues. The V gene's germline CDR1 is MDHEN and CDR2 SYDVKM. Trimming removed 6 bases from V and 3 bases from J, with 8 bases in between. A note on this clone: Its target is unknown.

Analyses pooled second doses at about 4 or about 12 weeks. Libraries were prepared by immunoSEQ multiplex PCR; TCRdb keeps only in-frame clonotypes and omits some of them. The data show about 73,000 clones, around 80% seen once. The material was peripheral blood, obtained 28 days after the second AZD1222 dose. The chain links TRBV28 to TRBJ1-1; D is unresolved. This TCR was recovered from an adult who received the AZD1222 COVID-19 vaccine. CDR3 DNA sequence: TGTGCCAGCAGGGAAACAGACACTGAAGCTTTCTTT. Amino acids: CASRETDTEAFF.